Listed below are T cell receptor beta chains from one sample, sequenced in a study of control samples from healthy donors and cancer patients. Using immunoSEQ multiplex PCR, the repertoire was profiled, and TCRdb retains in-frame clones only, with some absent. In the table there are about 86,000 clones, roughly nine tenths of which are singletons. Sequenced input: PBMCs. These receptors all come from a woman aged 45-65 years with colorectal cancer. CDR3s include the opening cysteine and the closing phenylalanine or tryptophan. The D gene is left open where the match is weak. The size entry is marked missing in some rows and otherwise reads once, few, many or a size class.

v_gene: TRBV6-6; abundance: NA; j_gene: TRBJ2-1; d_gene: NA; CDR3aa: CASSLPGDGEQFF; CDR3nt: TGTGCCAGCAGCCTACCGGGGGACGGTGAGCAGTTCTTC
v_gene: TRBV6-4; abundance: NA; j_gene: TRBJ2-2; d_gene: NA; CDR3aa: CASSFTDTGELFF; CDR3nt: TGTGCCAGCAGTTTTACAGACACCGGGGAGCTGTTTTTT
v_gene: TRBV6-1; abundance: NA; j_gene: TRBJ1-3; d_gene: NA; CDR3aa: CASSESADLYGNTIYF; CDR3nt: TGTGCCAGCAGTGAATCCGCGGACCTCTACGGAAACACCATATATTTT
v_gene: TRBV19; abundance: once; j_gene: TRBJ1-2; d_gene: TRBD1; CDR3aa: CATKPRDRENYTF; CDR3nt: TGTGCCACGAAGCCTCGGGACAGGGAGAACTACACCTTC
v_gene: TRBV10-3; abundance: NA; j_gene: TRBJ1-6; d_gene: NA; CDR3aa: CAIRDSYNSPLHF; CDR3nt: TGTGCCATCAGGGACTCCTATAATTCACCCCTCCACTTT
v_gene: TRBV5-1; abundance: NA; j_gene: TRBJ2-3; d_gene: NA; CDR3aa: CASSLAGTDTQYF; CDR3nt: TGCGCCAGCAGCTTGGCAGGGACAGATACGCAGTATTTT
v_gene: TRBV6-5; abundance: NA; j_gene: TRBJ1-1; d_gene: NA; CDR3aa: CASSYNRWNTEAFF; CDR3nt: TGTGCCAGCAGTTACAACAGGTGGAACACTGAAGCTTTCTTT
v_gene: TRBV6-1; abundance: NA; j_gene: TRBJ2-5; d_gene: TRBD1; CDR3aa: CASSQGADREQETQYF; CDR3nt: TGTGCCAGCAGTCAAGGGGCCGACAGGGAACAAGAGACCCAGTACTTC
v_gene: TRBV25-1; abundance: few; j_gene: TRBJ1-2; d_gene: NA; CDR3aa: CASSEGRQTIYGYTF; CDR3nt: TGTGCCAGCAGTGAAGGGAGACAGACAATCTATGGCTACACCTTC
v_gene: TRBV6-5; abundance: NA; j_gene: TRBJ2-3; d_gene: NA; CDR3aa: CASSYSTQSTDTQYF; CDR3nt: TGTGCCAGCAGTTACTCGACCCAAAGCACAGATACGCAGTATTTT
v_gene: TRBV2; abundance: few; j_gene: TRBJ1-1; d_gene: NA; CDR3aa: CASSEEGNTEAFF; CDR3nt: TGTGCCAGCAGTGAGGAGGGGAACACTGAAGCTTTCTTT
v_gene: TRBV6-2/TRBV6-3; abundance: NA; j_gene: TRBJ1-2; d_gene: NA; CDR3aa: CASSYGRLFYGYTF; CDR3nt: TGTGCCAGCAGTTACGGACGGCTCTTCTATGGCTACACCTTC
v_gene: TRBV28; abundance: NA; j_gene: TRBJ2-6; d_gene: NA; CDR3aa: CASLTAGPGANVLTF; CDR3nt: TGTGCCAGCCTGACAGCCGGCCCAGGGGCCAACGTCCTGACTTTC
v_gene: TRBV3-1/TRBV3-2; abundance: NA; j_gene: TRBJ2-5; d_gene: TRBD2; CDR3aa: CASSRGLQETQYF; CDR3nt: TGTGCCAGCAGCCGGGGACTACAAGAGACCCAGTACTTC
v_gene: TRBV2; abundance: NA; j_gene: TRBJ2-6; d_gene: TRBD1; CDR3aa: CASSVRNRGSLGANVLTF; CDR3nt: TGTGCCAGCAGTGTTAGGAACAGGGGCTCACTAGGGGCCAACGTCCTGACTTTC
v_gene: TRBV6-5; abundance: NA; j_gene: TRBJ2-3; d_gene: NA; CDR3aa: CASSPQGGTDTQYF; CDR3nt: TGTGCCAGCAGCCCACAGGGAGGGACAGATACGCAGTATTTT
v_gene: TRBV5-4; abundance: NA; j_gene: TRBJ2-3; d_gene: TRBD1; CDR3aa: CASSFGDSTTDTQYF; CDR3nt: TGTGCCAGCAGCTTTGGGGACAGCACCACAGATACGCAGTATTTT
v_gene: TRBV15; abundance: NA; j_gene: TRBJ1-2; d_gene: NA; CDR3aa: CATSRDFSRTANYGYTF; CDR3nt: TGTGCCACCAGCAGAGATTTTTCCAGGACAGCTAACTATGGCTACACCTTC
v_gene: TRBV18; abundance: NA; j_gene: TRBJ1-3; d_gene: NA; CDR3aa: CASSPTGISGNTIYF; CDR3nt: TGTGCCAGCTCACCGACAGGCATCTCTGGAAACACCATATATTTT
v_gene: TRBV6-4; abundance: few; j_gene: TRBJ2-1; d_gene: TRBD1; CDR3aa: CASTETGPWISYNEQFF; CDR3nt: TGTGCCAGCACAGAGACAGGGCCCTGGATTTCCTACAATGAGCAGTTCTTC
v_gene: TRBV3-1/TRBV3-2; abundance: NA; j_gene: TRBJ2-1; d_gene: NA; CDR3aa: CASSQEKGGIDEQFF; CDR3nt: TGTGCCAGCAGCCAAGAGAAAGGGGGAATCGATGAGCAGTTCTTC
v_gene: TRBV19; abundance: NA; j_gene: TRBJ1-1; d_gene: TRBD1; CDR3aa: CASTPGQGNTEAFF; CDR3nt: TGTGCCAGTACCCCGGGACAGGGGAACACTGAAGCTTTCTTT
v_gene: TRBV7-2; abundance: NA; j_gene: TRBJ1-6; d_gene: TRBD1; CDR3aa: CASSLQGALNSPLHF; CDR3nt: TGTGCCAGCAGCTTACAGGGGGCGCTCAATTCACCCCTCCACTTT
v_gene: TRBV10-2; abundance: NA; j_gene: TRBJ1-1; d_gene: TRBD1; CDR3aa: CASSGGQGNTEAFF; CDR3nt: TGCGCCAGCAGTGGGGGACAGGGTAACACTGAAGCTTTCTTT
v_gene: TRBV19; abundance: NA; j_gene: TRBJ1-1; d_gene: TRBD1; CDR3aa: CASRGPGQGAAFF; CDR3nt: TGTGCCAGTAGGGGCCCGGGACAGGGGGCGGCTTTCTTT
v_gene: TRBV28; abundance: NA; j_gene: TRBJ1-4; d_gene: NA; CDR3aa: CASSGGVPNEKLFF; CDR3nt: TGTGCCAGCAGCGGAGGGGTGCCTAATGAAAAACTGTTTTTT